These 22 T cell receptor beta chains share one sample of origin, sequenced in a study of regulatory T cells in long-lasting Graves disease. Combining iRepertoire HTBI primers with Arm-PCR of CDR3 regions, the authors built TCR beta libraries. Each CDR3 protein is one row after TCRdb ran MiXCR on the multiplex PCR reads. The data contain 350,000 to 400,000 distinct CDR3 sequences, less than 20% of them seen just once; the ten biggest clones take up over 20%. Time point indicated: newly diagnosed GD, antithyroid drugs for less than 3 months. Isolated PBMC RNA provided the starting material for the TCR library. The sequencing here drew on peripheral blood mononuclear cells (PBMCs), taken at new diagnosis, from a patient treated with antithyroid drugs. These receptor sequences come from a female donor with Graves disease.

This clonotype was recorded at least ten times. The chain links TRBV6-2 or TRBV6-3 to TRBJ2-2; 8 nucleotides align to TRBD2. This CDR3 region has 17 residues. Germline trimming cut 4 bases from V and 0 bases from J; bases unmatched to any gene: 7. Germline V lookup: CDR1 MNHEY, CDR2 SVGEGT. Written as DNA, the CDR3 is TGTGCCAGCAGTTGGACTCCGGGACTAGCGAACACCGGGGAGCTGTTTTTT. Protein sequence: CASSWTPGLANTGELFF.

This clonotype came up many times. The rearrangement uses TRBV11-2 and TRBJ1-2; no clear D gene. The CDR3 has 15 amino acids. Trimming stripped 5 bases from V and 0 bases from J, with 13 bases between. Looked up from germline, CDR1 is SGHAT and CDR2 is FQNNGV. The CDR3 nucleotides are TGTGCCAGCAGCCGGGCTACTTCAGCTAACTATGGCTACACCTTC. Its translation: CASSRATSANYGYTF. Drawing the rest from reference TRBV11-2 and TRBJ1-2, the complete variable domain is EAGVAQSPRYKIIEKRQSVAFWCNPISGHATLYWYQQILGQGPKLLIQFQNNGVVDDSQLPKDRFSAERLKGVDSTLKIQPAKLEDSAVYLCASSRATSANYGYTFGSGTRLTVV.

This clonotype came up many times. The V gene is TRBV7-6, the J gene TRBJ1-1, with D unresolved. The CDR3 is made up of 13 amino acids. Germline CDR1 is SGHVS and CDR2 is FNYEAQ. V was shortened by 5 bases and J by 2 bases, with 9 bases between the two germline ends. The CDR3, as DNA: TGTGCCAGCAGCCGAAGCGTAAACACTGAAGCTTTCTTT. This codes for CASSRSVNTEAFF.

This clonotype was detected once. The CDR3 nucleotides are TGTGCCAGCAGCGTACGACTAGCGGGAGGGCCTACCTACAATGAGCAGTTCTTC. Its protein product is CASSVRLAGGPTYNEQFF. The rearrangement uses TRBV9 and TRBJ2-1; 14 bases map to TRBD2. Per germline, CDR1 SGDLS and CDR2 YYNGEE. With V trimmed by 1 base and J by 2 bases, 5 bases remained unmatched. CDR3 length equals 18 residues.

The CDR3 DNA follows: TGTGCCAGCAGTTTACTCGGGAGAGAAGCTAGTAGCTATGGCTACACCTTC. It codes for CASSLLGREASSYGYTF. The chain carries TRBV28 and TRBJ1-2; no firm D call. This CDR3 is built from 17 residues. Germline CDR1 reads MDHEN; CDR2 reads SYDVKM. The V end lost 2 bases, the J end lost 4 bases, and 20 bases lay between the germline ends.

The DNA for the CDR3 is TGTGCCAGCAGTTTATCCGGACAGGCCAAAAACATTCAGTACTTC. Its translation: CASSLSGQAKNIQYF. J is TRBJ2-4 and V is TRBV12-3 or TRBV12-4, with TRBD1 as a possible D gene (6 bases). The CDR3 spans 15 residues. V dropped 2 bases and J dropped 1 base, with 9 bases sitting between them.

This clonotype was recorded many times. The rearrangement uses TRBV2 and TRBJ1-2; D is unresolved. The germline gives CDR1 SNHLY, CDR2 FYNNEI. Trimming shortened V by 4 bases and J by 10 bases, and 7 bases separated the two germline ends. The CDR3 contains 10 residues. The DNA for the CDR3 is TGTGCCAGCAGTGCCGGGGACTACACCTTC. It encodes CASSAGDYTF. The whole variable domain, remainder taken from reference TRBV2 and TRBJ1-2, is EPEVTQTPSHQVTQMGQEVILRCVPISNHLYFYWYRQILGQKVEFLVSFYNNEISEKSEIFDDQFSVERPDGSNFTLKIRSTKLEDSAMYFCASSAGDYTFGSGTRLTVV.

This clonotype was counted ten times or more. The V and J genes are TRBV7-6 and TRBJ2-7; D is possibly TRBD1 or TRBD2 (6 bases each). The germline gives CDR1 SGHVS, CDR2 FNYEAQ. This CDR3 has 13 amino acids. Trimming removed 6 bases at V and 6 bases at J, with 15 bases between. CDR3 DNA: TGTGCCAGCAGTTGGGGAGGAGGGGGCGAGCAGTACTTC. Protein product: CASSWGGGGEQYF.

There are many counts of this clonotype. The chain joins TRBV7-2 to TRBJ1-4; 7 nucleotides match TRBD1. The germline V gene encodes CDR1 SGHTA and CDR2 FQGNSA. Losses at the gene ends were 4 bases for V and 2 bases for J; bases not matched to a gene: 7. The CDR3 has 16 residues. CDR3 DNA: TGTGCCAGCAGCTCTCGACAGGGAGGCACTAATGAAAAACTGTTTTTT. The encoded protein is CASSSRQGGTNEKLFF. Filled out from reference TRBV7-2 and TRBJ1-4, the complete variable domain reads GAGVSQSPSNKVTEKGKDVELRCDPISGHTALYWYRQSLGQGLEFLIYFQGNSAPDKSGLPSDRFSAERTGGSVSTLTIQRTQQEDSAVYLCASSSRQGGTNEKLFFGSGTQLSVL.

At least ten counts were recorded for this clonotype. The chain carries TRBV5-1 and TRBJ1-2, with 7 bases matching TRBD1. V lost 4 bases, J lost 4 bases, and 10 bases stayed unmatched. CDR1 and CDR2 from the germline V gene are SGHRS and YFSETQ. This CDR3 has 15 residues. CDR3 amino acids: CASSPGQFIGYGYTF. CDR3 coding DNA: TGCGCCAGCAGCCCGGGACAGTTTATTGGCTATGGCTACACCTTC.

Notes on this clonotype: This could be a read error, since a much larger clone is one nucleotide away. The chain uses TRBV12-3 or TRBV12-4 and TRBJ2-7; 9 bases line up with TRBD2. The CDR3 totals 13 residues. The junction had 4 bases not matched to a gene; V was cut back by 1 base and J by 9 bases. In nucleotides, the CDR3 is TGTGCCAGCAGTTTAGAACTAGCGGGCGGGCAGTACTTC. Translation gives CASSLELAGGQYF.

This clonotype was seen at least ten times. The gene calls are TRBV20-1 and TRBJ2-7; TRBD2 matches at 7 bases. Germline V gene data show CDR1 as DFQATT and CDR2 as SNEGSKA (reference sequence). The CDR3 totals 15 residues. Trimming at V came to 0 bases and at J to 0 bases, leaving 5 bases not matched to a gene. The CDR3 sequence: CSARDGGKSSYEQYF. DNA of the CDR3: TGCAGTGCTAGAGACGGGGGGAAGAGCTCCTACGAGCAGTACTTC.

There are many counts of this clonotype. The chain recombines TRBV6-1 with TRBJ1-1; 9 bases match TRBD1. The ends lost 5 bases at V and 4 bases at J; junction bases unmatched: 11. CDR3 length equals 16 residues. CDR1 MNHNS and CDR2 SASEGT come from the germline V gene. Written as DNA, the CDR3 is TGTGCCAGCAGTCAAACCGGGACAGGGTCGCGCACTGAAGCTTTCTTT. Residues: CASSQTGTGSRTEAFF.

This clonotype was recorded at least ten times. The junction differs from germline at one of its ends, possibly a read error. The rearrangement uses TRBV10-3 and TRBJ1-1; the match to TRBD1 covers 7 bases. Germline CDR1 is ENHRY and CDR2 is SYGVKD. This CDR3 has 15 amino acids. The CDR3 spells CAISERAGGGTEALF. CDR3 nucleotide sequence: TGTGCCATCAGTGAGAGGGCAGGGGGTGGCACTGAAGCTCTCTTT.

V is TRBV29-1 and J is TRBJ1-6, with 7 bases matching TRBD1. Trimming took 4 bases from V and 7 from J; bases not matched to a gene: 7. Germline V gene sequence: CDR1 SQVTM, CDR2 ANQGSEA. This CDR3 is built from 14 residues. The CDR3 is CSVAYGTANSPLHF. CDR3 coding DNA: TGCAGCGTTGCATATGGGACAGCAAATTCACCCCTCCACTTT.

In this sample, this clonotype turned up many times. An end of the junction differs from the germline gene, which may be a read error. The chain employs TRBV5-5 and TRBJ1-2; 8 bases are a match to TRBD1. The CDR3 has 14 residues. CDR1 is SGHKS and CDR2 is YYEKEE in the germline V gene (reference sequence). CDR3 residues: CASSALGQGYGYTF. For the CDR3, the DNA is TGCGCCAGCAGCGCTCTTGGACAGGGCTATGGCTACACCTTC.

With regard to this clonotype: One end of the junction fails to match germline, which may point to a read error. The rearrangement links TRBV18 to TRBJ2-7, with 12 bases identical to TRBD2. The germline gives CDR1 KGHSH, CDR2 LQKENI. This CDR3 spans 14 amino acids. The CDR3 region is CACSLTSGRDEQYF. CDR3 nucleotides: TGTGCCTGCTCACTGACTAGCGGGAGAGACGAGCAGTACTTC. The complete variable domain, with remaining parts taken from reference TRBV18 and TRBJ2-7, reads NAGVMQNPRHLVRRRGQEARLRCSPMKGHSHVYWYRQLPEEGLKFMVYLQKENIIDESGMPKERFSAEFPKEGPSILRIQQVVRGDSAAYFCACSLTSGRDEQYFGPGTRLTVT.

This sequence joins TRBV20-1 and TRBJ1-5; maybe TRBD1 (5 bases). Germline V gene sequence: CDR1 DFQATT, CDR2 SNEGSKA (reference sequence). This CDR3 has 14 residues. The V and J ends lost 0 bases and 6 bases respectively, with 12 bases between them. The CDR3 loop is CSARDRRGGQPQHF. The CDR3 DNA follows: TGCAGTGCTAGAGATAGGCGGGGCGGTCAGCCCCAGCATTTT.

This clonotype was seen ten or more times. The genes are TRBV28 and TRBJ1-2, with D unresolved. V lost 5 bases, J lost 0 bases, and 10 bases lay in between. The CDR3 covers 14 residues. The germline gives CDR1 MDHEN, CDR2 SYDVKM. CDR3 in DNA: TGTGCCAGCAGTGATAGGAGCACTAACTATGGCTACACCTTC. This codes for CASSDRSTNYGYTF.

This clonotype was seen ten or more times. The rearrangement joins TRBV2 to TRBJ1-1; possible D gene TRBD1, 5 bases. V was cut by 6 bases and J by 10 bases, with 12 bases left in between. The germline CDR1 and CDR2 sequences are SNHLY and FYNNEI. The CDR3 contains 11 residues. CDR3 sequence: CASRSGFGAFF. The CDR3 region has the DNA TGTGCCAGCAGATCAGGGTTCGGAGCTTTCTTT.

This clonotype occurred many times. The genes are TRBV6-1 and TRBJ1-5, with TRBD1 as a possible D gene (5 bases). The germline V gene encodes CDR1 MNHNS and CDR2 SASEGT. V was cut by 8 bases and J by 1 base, with 21 bases left in between. The CDR3 is 17 amino acids. CDR3: CASLSGRGGRSNQPQHF. The DNA for the CDR3 is TGTGCCAGCCTCTCGGGAAGGGGAGGTCGGAGCAATCAGCCCCAGCATTTT.

This clonotype was observed many times. The rearrangement uses TRBV11-2 and TRBJ1-2, with D unclear. From germline, CDR1 is SGHAT and CDR2 FQNNGV. Trimming cost V 1 base and J 0 bases, with 6 bases left between them. The CDR3 has 14 residues. CDR3: CASSLGPTNYGYTF. The CDR3 DNA reads TGTGCCAGCAGCTTAGGCCCAACTAACTATGGCTACACCTTC.